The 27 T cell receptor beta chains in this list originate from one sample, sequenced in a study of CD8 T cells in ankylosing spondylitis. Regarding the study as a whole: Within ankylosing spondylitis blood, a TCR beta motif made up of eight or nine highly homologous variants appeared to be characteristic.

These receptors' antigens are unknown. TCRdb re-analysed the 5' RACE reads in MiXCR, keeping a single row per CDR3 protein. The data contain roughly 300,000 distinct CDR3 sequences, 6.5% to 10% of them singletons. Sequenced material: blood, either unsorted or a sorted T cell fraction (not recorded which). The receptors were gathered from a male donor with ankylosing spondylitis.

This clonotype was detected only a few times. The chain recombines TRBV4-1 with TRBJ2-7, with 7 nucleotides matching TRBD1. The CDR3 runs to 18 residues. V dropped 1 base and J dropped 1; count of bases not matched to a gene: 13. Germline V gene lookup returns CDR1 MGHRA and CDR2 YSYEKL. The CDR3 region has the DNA TGCGCCAGCAGCCAAGGGACAGGACAAAGACTGACATCCTACGAGCAGTACTTC. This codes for CASSQGTGQRLTSYEQYF.

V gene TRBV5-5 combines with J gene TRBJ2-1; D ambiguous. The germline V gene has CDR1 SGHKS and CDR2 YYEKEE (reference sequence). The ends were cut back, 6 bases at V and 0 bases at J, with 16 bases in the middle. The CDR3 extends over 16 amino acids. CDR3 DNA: TGTGCCAGCACCCCCGGTGGGGTTAGCTCCTACAATGAGCAGTTCTTC. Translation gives CASTPGGVSSYNEQFF.

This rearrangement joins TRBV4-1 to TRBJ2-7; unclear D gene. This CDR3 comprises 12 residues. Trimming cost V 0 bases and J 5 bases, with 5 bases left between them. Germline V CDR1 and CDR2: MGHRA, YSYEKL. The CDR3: CASSQDWNEQYF. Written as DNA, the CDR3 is TGCGCCAGCAGCCAAGATTGGAACGAGCAGTACTTC.

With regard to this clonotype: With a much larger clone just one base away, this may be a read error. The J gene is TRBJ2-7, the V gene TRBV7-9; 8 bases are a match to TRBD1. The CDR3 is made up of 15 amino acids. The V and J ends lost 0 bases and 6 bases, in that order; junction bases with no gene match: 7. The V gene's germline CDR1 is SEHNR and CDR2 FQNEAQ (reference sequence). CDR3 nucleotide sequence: TGTGCCAGCAGCTTAGCGCTGGCAGGGGGCTTCGAGCAGTACTTC. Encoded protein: CASSLALAGGFEQYF.

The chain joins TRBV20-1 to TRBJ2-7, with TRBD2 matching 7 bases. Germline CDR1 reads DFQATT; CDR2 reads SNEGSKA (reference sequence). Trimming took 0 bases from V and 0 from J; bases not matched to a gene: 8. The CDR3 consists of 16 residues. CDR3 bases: TGCAGTGCTAGAGAAGCTAGCGGAATCAACTCCTACGAGCAGTACTTC. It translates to CSAREASGINSYEQYF.

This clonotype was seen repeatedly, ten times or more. The CDR3 nucleotides are TGTGCCAGCAGTCTTGGACAGGGTGGCGATGAGCAGTTCTTC. Translating it yields CASSLGQGGDEQFF. The chain combines TRBV2 with TRBJ2-1, with 8 bases fitting TRBD1. Germline V gene data show CDR1 as SNHLY and CDR2 as FYNNEI. Trimming removed 5 bases from V and 8 bases from J; junction bases left unmatched: 8. This CDR3 region has 14 residues.

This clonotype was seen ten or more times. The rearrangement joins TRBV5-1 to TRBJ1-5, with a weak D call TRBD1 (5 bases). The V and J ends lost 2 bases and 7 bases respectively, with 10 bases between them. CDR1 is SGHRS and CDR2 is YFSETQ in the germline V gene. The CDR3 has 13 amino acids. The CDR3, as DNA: TGCGCCAGCAGCTTTGGGGGAGAGCAGCCCCAGCATTTT. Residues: CASSFGGEQPQHF.

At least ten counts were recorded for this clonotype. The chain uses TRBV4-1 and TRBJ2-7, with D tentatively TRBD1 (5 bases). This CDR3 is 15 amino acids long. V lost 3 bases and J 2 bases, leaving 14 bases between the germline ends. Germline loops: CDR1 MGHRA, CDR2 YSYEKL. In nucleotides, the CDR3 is TGCGCCAGCAGCCAGAGCCTTGCAGGGCCCTACGAGCAGTACTTC. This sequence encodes CASSQSLAGPYEQYF.

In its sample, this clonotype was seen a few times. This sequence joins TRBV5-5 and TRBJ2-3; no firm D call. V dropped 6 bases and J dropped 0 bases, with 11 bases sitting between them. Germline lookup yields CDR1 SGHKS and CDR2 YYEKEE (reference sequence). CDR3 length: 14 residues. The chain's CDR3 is CASTSLSSTDTQYF. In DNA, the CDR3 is TGTGCCAGCACCTCCCTATCCAGCACAGATACGCAGTATTTT. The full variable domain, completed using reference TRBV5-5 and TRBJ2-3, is DAGVTQSPTHLIKTRGQQVTLRCSPISGHKSVSWYQQVLGQGPQFIFQYYEKEERGRGNFPDRFSARQFPNYSSELNVNALLLGDSALYLCASTSLSSTDTQYFGPGTRLTVL.

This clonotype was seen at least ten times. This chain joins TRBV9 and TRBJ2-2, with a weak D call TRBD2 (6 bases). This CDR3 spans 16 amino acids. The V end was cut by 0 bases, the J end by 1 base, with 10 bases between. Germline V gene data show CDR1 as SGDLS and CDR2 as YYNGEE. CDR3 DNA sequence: TGTGCCAGCAGCGTAGTGTGGGGGGAGAACACCGGGGAGCTGTTTTTT. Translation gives CASSVVWGENTGELFF.

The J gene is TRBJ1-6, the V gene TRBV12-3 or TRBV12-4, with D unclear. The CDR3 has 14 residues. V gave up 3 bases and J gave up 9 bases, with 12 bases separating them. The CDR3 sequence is CASSLDPLVSPLHF. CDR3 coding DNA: TGTGCCAGCAGTTTGGACCCCTTGGTTTCACCCCTCCACTTT.

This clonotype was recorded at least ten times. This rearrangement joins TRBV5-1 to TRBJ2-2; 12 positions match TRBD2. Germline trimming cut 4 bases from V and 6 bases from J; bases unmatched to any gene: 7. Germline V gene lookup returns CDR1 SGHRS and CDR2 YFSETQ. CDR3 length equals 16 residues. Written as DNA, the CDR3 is TGCGCCAGCAGCCCGACTAGCGGGAGTATCGCCGGGGAGCTGTTTTTT. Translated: CASSPTSGSIAGELFF.

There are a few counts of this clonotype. This chain's CDR3 is CASSARTSGTTGQFF. In DNA form, the CDR3 reads TGTGCCAGCAGCGCCCGGACTAGCGGGACCACGGGGCAGTTCTTC. The rearrangement links TRBV9 to TRBJ2-1; 12 bases are shared with TRBD2. CDR3 length equals 15 residues. Trimming took 3 bases from V and 12 from J; bases not matched to a gene: 10. Germline V lookup: CDR1 SGDLS, CDR2 YYNGEE.

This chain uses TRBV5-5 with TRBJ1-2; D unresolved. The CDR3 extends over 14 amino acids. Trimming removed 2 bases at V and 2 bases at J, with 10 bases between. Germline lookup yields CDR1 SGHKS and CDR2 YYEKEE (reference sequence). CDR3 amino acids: CASSFRVTNYGYTF. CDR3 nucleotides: TGTGCCAGCAGCTTTAGGGTCACCAACTATGGCTACACCTTC.

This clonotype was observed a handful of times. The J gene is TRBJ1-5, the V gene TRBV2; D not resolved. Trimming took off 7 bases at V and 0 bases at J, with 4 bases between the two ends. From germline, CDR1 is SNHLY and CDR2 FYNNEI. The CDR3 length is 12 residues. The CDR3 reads CASMSSNQPQHF. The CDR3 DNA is TGTGCCAGCATGAGTAGCAATCAGCCCCAGCATTTT.

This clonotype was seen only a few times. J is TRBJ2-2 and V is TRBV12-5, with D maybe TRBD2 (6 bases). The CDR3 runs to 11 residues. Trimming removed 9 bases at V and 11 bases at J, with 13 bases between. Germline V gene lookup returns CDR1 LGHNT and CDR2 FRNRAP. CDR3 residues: CASRGRTELFF. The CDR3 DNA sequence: TGTGCTAGCCGGGGGAGGACCGAGCTGTTTTTT.

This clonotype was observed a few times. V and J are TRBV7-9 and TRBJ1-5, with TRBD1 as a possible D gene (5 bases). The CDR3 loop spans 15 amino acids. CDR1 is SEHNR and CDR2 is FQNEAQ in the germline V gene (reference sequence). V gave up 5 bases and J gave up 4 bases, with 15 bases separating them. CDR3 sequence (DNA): TGTGCCAGCAGCCTGGGGGGGGATCCTAATCAGCCCCAGCATTTT. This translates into CASSLGGDPNQPQHF.

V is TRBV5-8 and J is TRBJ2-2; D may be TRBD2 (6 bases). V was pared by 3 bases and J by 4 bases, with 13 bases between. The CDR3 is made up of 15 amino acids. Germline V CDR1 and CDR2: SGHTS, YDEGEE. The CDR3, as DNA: TGTGCCAGCAGCTGGCCGGGACTTTCCACCGGGGAGCTGTTTTTT. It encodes CASSWPGLSTGELFF.

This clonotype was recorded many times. The CDR3: CASSDRDGSYEQYF. The DNA for the CDR3 is TGTGCCAGCTCAGACCGGGACGGCTCCTACGAGCAGTACTTC. The V call is TRBV18, the J call TRBJ2-7; D could derive from TRBD1 or TRBD2 (5 bases each). The V gene's germline CDR1 is KGHSH and CDR2 LQKENI. V was trimmed by 5 bases and J by 0 bases, leaving 11 bases between them. This CDR3 has 14 amino acids.

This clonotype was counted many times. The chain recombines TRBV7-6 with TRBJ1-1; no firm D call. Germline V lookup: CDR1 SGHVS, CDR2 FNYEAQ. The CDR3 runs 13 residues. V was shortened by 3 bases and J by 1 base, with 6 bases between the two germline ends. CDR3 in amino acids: CASSFRQNTEAFF. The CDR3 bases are TGTGCCAGCAGCTTTCGACAGAACACTGAAGCTTTCTTT.

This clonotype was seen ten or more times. The CDR3 reads CASSFRGVGEMDEQFF. The CDR3 DNA sequence: TGTGCCAGCAGCTTCCGGGGGGTGGGAGAGATGGATGAGCAGTTCTTC. The V gene is TRBV11-2, the J gene TRBJ2-1; 7 bases agree with TRBD2. The V segment lost 3 bases and the J segment 8 bases; nucleotides outside the gene matches: 13. The V gene's germline CDR1 is SGHAT and CDR2 FQNNGV. The CDR3 consists of 16 residues.

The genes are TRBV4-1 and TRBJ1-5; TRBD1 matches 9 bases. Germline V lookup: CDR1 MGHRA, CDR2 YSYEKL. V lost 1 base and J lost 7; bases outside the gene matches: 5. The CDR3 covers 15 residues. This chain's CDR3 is CASSQGQGEGQPQHF. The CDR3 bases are TGCGCCAGCAGCCAAGGACAGGGGGAGGGACAGCCCCAGCATTTT.

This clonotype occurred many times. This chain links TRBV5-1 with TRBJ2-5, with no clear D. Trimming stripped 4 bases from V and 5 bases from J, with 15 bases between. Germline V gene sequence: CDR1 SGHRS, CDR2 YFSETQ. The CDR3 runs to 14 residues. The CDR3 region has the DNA TGCGCCAGCAGCCTACGGGCGGCAGACGAGACCCAGTACTTC. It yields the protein CASSLRAADETQYF.

CDR3 nucleotides: TGCAGTGCTCCCGGCGGACTAGCGTCAGATACGCAGTATTTT. The encoded protein is CSAPGGLASDTQYF. The gene calls are TRBV20-1 and TRBJ2-3; 9 bases are a match to TRBD2. CDR3 length: 14 amino acids. With V trimmed by 5 bases and J by 4 bases, 7 bases remained unmatched. Germline CDR1 is DFQATT and CDR2 is SNEGSKA (reference sequence).

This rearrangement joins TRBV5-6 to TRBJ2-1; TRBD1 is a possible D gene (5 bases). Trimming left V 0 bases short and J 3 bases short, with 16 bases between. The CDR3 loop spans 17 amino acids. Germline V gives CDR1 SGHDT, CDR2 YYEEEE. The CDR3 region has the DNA TGTGCCAGCAGCTTGGTTTTGGGCAGGGATTTCTACAATGAGCAGTTCTTC. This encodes CASSLVLGRDFYNEQFF.

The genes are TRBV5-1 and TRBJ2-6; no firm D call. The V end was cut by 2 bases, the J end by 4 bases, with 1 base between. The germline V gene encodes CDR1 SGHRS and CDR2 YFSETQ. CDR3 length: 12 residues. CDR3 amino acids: CASSFGANVLTF. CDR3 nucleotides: TGCGCCAGCAGCTTCGGGGCCAACGTCCTGACTTTC. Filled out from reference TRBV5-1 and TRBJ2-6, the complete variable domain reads KAGVTQTPRYLIKTRGQQVTLSCSPISGHRSVSWYQQTPGQGLQFLFEYFSETQRNKGNFPGRFSGRQFSNSRSEMNVSTLELGDSALYLCASSFGANVLTFGAGSRLTVL.

The CDR3 DNA follows: TGTGCCAGCAGTTTCGGGTCGAGTACGCAGTATTTT. It specifies CASSFGSSTQYF. J is TRBJ2-3 and V is TRBV12-3 or TRBV12-4; D gene uncertain. The CDR3 loop spans 12 amino acids. V lost 3 bases and J lost 8, with 9 bases in between.